What follows are 2 T cell receptor beta chains derived from one specimen sequenced in a study of T cell changes during pregnancy in multiple sclerosis. Produced via immunoSEQ multiplex PCR; TCRdb's table is partial and in-frame only. The repertoire includes 40,000 to 50,000 clones, about 90% of them detected once, and roughly 0.5% sits in the top ten. Source: CD4+ T cells from peripheral blood mononuclear cells, taken in the third trimester of pregnancy. The receptors come from a female donor with multiple sclerosis, enrolled in a pregnancy study.

The chain uses TRBV6-6 and TRBJ1-5; D ambiguous. The CDR3 is 13 amino acids. Germline-derived CDR1 and CDR2 are MNHNY and SVGAGI (reference sequence). The ends were cut back, 5 bases at V and 7 bases at J, with 12 bases in the middle. CDR3 protein: CASSPTGKQPQHF. CDR3 coding DNA: TGTGCCAGCAGTCCGACGGGTAAGCAGCCCCAGCATTTT.

V and J are TRBV14 and TRBJ2-7; D is possibly TRBD1 (5 bases). The length of the CDR3 is 14 residues. The germline V and J ends were trimmed by 4 bases and 2 bases, with 12 bases remaining between them. Germline CDR1 reads SGHDN; CDR2 reads FVKESK. CDR3 protein: CASSLRVPPYEQYF. In DNA, the CDR3 is TGTGCCAGCAGCCTCAGGGTTCCTCCCTACGAGCAGTACTTC.